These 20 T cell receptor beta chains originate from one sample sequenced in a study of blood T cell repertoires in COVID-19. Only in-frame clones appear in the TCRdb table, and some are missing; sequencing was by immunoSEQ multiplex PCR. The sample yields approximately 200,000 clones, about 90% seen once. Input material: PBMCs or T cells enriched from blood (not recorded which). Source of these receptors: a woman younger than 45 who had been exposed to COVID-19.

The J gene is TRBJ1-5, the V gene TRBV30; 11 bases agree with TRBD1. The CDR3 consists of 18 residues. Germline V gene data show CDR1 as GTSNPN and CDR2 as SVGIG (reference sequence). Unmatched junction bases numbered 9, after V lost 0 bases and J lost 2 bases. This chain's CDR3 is CAWSVWGQGEEGNQPQHF. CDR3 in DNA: TGTGCCTGGAGTGTATGGGGACAGGGGGAAGAAGGCAATCAGCCCCAGCATTTT.

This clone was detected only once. This chain's CDR3 is CASSPVGLAGVTDTQYF. The CDR3 DNA reads TGTGCCAGCTCACCAGTTGGACTAGCGGGAGTGACAGATACGCAGTATTTT. The chain combines TRBV18 with TRBJ2-3; TRBD2 matches 13 bases. The CDR3 is 17 amino acids. J was trimmed by 3 bases and V by 2 bases; bases with no gene match: 5. Germline V gene lookup returns CDR1 KGHSH and CDR2 LQKENI.

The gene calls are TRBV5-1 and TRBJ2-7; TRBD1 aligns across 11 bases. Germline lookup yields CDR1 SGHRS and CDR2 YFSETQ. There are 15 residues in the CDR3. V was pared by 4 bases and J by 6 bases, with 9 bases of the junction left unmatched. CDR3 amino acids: CASSISRTGGFEQYF. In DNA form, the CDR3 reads TGCGCCAGCAGCATATCTAGGACAGGGGGCTTCGAGCAGTACTTC.

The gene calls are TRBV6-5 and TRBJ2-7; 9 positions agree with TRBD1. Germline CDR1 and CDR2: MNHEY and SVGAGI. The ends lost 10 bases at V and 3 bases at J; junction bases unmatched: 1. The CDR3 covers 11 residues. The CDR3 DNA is TGTGCCACGGGACAGGGCTACGAGCAGTACTTC. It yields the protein CATGQGYEQYF.

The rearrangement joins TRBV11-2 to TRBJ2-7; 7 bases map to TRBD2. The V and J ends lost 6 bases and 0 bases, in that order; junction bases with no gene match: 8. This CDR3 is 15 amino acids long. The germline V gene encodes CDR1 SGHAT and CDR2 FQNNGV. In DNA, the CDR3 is TGTGCCAGCAGGAGATCGGGACTATTCTCCTACGAGCAGTACTTC. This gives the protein CASRRSGLFSYEQYF.

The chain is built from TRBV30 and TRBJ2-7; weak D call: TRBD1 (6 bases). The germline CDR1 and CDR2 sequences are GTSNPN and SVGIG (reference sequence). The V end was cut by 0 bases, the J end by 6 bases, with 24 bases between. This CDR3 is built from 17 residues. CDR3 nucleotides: TGTGCCTGGAGTGTACTGGGAACAGGGAAAGTTTTGGGCGAGCAGTACTTC. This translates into CAWSVLGTGKVLGEQYF.

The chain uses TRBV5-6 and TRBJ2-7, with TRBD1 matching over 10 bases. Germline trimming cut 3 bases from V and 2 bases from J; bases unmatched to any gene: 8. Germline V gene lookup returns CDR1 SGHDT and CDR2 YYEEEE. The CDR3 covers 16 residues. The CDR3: CASSSLRDRGAYEQYF. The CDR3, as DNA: TGTGCCAGCAGCTCACTACGGGACAGGGGCGCCTACGAGCAGTACTTC.

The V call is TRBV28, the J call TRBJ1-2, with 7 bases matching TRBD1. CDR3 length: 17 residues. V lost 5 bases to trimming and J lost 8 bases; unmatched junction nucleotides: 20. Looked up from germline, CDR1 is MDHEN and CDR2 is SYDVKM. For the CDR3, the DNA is TGTGCCAGCAGTCCGTGGACAGGTCCTCGGGCTCTGCGGGGCTACACCTTC. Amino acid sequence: CASSPWTGPRALRGYTF.

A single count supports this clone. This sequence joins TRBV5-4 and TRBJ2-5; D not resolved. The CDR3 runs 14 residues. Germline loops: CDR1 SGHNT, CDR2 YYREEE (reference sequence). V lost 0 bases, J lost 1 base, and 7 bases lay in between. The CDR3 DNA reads TGTGCCAGCAGCTTGGGTCACTTCCAAGAGACCCAGTACTTC. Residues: CASSLGHFQETQYF.

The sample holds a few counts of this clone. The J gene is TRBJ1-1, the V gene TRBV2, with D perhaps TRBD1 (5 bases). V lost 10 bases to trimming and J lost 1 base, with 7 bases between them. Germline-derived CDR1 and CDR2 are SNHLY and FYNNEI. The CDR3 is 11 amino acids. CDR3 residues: CAITGNTEAFF. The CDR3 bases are TGTGCCATCACAGGGAACACTGAAGCTTTCTTT.

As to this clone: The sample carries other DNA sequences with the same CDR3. DNA of the CDR3: TGTGCCAGCAGCTTGGTTAGCGAGCAGTACTTC. Translating gives CASSLVSEQYF. V and J are TRBV5-6 and TRBJ2-7; D not resolved. CDR1 is SGHDT, CDR2 YYEEEE, per germline. The ends were cut back, 0 bases at V and 6 bases at J, with 4 bases in the middle. This CDR3 contains 11 residues.

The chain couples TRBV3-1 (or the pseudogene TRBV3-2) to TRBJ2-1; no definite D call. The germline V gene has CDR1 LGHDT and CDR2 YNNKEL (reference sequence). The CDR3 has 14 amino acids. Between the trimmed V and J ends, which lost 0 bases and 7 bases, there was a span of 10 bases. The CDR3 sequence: CASSQDLAANEQFF. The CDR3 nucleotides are TGTGCCAGCAGCCAAGATCTGGCGGCGAATGAGCAGTTCTTC.

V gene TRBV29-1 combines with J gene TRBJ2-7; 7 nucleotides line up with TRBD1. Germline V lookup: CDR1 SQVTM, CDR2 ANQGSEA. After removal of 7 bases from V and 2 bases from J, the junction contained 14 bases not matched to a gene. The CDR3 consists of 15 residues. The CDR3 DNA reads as TGCAGCGCATTGGACAGGCTAACCCCCCCCTACGAGCAGTACTTC. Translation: CSALDRLTPPYEQYF.

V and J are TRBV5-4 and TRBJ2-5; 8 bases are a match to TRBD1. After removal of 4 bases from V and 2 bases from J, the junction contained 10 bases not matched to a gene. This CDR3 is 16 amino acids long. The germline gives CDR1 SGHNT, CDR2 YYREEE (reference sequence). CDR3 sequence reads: CASSPRDRSPQETQYF. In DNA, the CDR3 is TGTGCCAGCAGCCCCCGGGACAGGAGTCCACAAGAGACCCAGTACTTC.

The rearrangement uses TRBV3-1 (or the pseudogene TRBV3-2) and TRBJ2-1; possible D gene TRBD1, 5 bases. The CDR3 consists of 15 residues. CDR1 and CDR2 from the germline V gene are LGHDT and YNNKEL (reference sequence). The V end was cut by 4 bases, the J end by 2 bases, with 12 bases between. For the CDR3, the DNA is TGTGCCAGCAGCCTCGGTCCAGGGACCTACAATGAGCAGTTCTTC. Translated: CASSLGPGTYNEQFF.

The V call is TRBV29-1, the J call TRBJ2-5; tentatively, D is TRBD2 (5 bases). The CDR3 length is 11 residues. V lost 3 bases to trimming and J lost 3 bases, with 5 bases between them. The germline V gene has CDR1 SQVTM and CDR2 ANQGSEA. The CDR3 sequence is CSVEEEETQYF. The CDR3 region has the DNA TGCAGCGTTGAGGAGGAAGAGACCCAGTACTTC. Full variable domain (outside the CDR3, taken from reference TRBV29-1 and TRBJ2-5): SAVISQKPSRDICQRGTSLTIQCQVDSQVTMMFWYRQQPGQSLTLIATANQGSEATYESGFVIDKFPISRPNLTFSTLTVSNMSPEDSSIYLCSVEEEETQYFGPGTRLLVL.

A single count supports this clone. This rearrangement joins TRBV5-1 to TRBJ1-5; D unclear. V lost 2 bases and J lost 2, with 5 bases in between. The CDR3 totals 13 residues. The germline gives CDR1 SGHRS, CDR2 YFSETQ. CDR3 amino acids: CASSFHGNQPQHF. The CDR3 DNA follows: TGCGCCAGCAGCTTCCATGGCAATCAGCCCCAGCATTTT.

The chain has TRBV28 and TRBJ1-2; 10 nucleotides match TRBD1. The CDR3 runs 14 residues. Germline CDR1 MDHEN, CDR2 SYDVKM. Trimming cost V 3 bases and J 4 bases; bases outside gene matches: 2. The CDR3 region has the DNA TGTGCCAGCAGTTTGGGACAGGGGAGCTATGGCTACACCTTC. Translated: CASSLGQGSYGYTF.

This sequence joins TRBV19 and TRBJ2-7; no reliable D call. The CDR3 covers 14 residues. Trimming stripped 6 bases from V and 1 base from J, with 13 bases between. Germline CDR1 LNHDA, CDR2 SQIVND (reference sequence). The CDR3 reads CASRGVGRSYEQYF. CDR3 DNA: TGTGCCAGTAGAGGTGTCGGCAGGTCCTACGAGCAGTACTTC. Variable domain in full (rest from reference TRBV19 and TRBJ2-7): DGGITQSPKYLFRKEGQNVTLSCEQNLNHDAMYWYRQDPGQGLRLIYYSQIVNDFQKGDIAEGYSVSREKKESFPLTVTSAQKNPTAFYLCASRGVGRSYEQYFGPGTRLTVT.

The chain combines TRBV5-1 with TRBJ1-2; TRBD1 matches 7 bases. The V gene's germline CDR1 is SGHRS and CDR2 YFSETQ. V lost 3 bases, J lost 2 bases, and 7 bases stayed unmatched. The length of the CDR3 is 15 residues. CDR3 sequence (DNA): TGCGCCAGCAGCTATAATAGACAGGGAAACTATGGCTACACCTTC. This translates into CASSYNRQGNYGYTF.